Listed below are T cell receptor beta chains from one sample, sequenced in a study of blood T cells in healthy people across ages. TCRdb re-analysed the 5' RACE reads in MiXCR, keeping a single row per CDR3 protein. Here the sample spans about 1.7 million distinct CDR3 sequences, about 28% being singletons. The sequenced material came from blood. These receptors all stem from a woman aged 25 to 45 in good health. CDR3s include the opening cysteine and the closing phenylalanine or tryptophan. Each record gives: clone size, V gene, D gene, J gene, CDR3 length, CDR3 protein, CDR3 DNA. D genes are given only for firm matches. Some rows have no size entry. The others give once, few or many, or a class for an expanded clone.

NA	TRBV6-5	TRBD1	TRBJ1-2	16	CASSYDVTGMGYGYTF	TGTGCCAGCAGTTACGACGTGACAGGGATGGGCTATGGCTACACCTTC
NA	TRBV7-8	NA	TRBJ2-1	14	CASSRPEEYNEQFF	TGTGCCAGCAGCCGCCCTGAAGAATACAATGAGCAGTTCTTC
many	TRBV5-1	TRBD1	TRBJ2-7	17	CASSSRPPGTGSYEQYF	TGCGCCAGCAGCTCCCGACCCCCCGGGACAGGGTCCTACGAGCAGTACTTC
many	TRBV7-2	NA	TRBJ1-5	13	CASSPRPDQPQHF	TGTGCCAGCAGCCCCCGCCCAGATCAGCCCCAGCATTTT
NA	TRBV20-1	TRBD2	TRBJ2-1	17	CSASRTSGSLSYNEQFF	TGCAGTGCTAGCCGGACTAGCGGGAGCTTATCCTACAATGAGCAGTTCTTC
many	TRBV29-1	NA	TRBJ1-4	14	CSVVRTLQREKLFF	TGCAGCGTCGTCCGGACCCTACAGAGGGAAAAACTGTTTTTT
once	TRBV5-5	TRBD1	TRBJ1-1	16	CASSSSTGTGITEAFF	TGTGCCAGCAGCTCGAGTACCGGGACAGGGATCACTGAAGCTTTCTTT
NA	TRBV7-2	TRBD2	TRBJ2-2	15	CASSLGLAYTGELFF	TGTGCCAGCAGCTTGGGACTAGCTTACACCGGGGAGCTGTTTTTT
many	TRBV5-1	NA	TRBJ2-1	14	CASTPPGLNNEQFF	TGCGCCAGCACCCCCCCGGGGCTAAACAATGAGCAGTTCTTC
NA	TRBV18	TRBD2	TRBJ2-3	16	CASSPPTSAITDTQYF	TGTGCCAGCTCACCACCCACTAGCGCCATCACAGATACGCAGTATTTT
few	TRBV12-3/TRBV12-4	TRBD2	TRBJ2-4	16	CASSLGGRAGGNIQYF	TGTGCCAGCAGTTTAGGCGGGAGGGCCGGCGGCAACATTCAGTACTTC
many	TRBV4-2	TRBD1	TRBJ2-7	15	CASSQDRGQGDEQYF	TGTGCCAGCAGCCAAGATCGAGGACAGGGGGACGAGCAGTACTTC
many	TRBV4-1	TRBD1	TRBJ1-4	16	CASSHPPGQINEKLFF	TGCGCCAGCAGCCACCCTCCGGGACAGATAAATGAAAAACTGTTTTTT